A selection of T cell receptor beta chains follows, all from one sample in a study of beta chain features in type 1 diabetes. The data were produced by immunoSEQ multiplex PCR, yet TCRdb's version contains in-frame clones alone and is incomplete. The sample gives about 620,000 clones, 15% to 17% of which show up once; roughly 0.098% is in the top ten. The sample comprised naive CD4+ T cells from blood. The receptors were gathered from a man younger than 35 in good health. Both conserved end residues are part of each CDR3. Fields, in order: V gene, clone size, D gene, CDR3 length, J gene, CDR3 protein, CDR3 DNA. The D gene is left open where the match is weak. Rows may omit the clone size; those that give it use once, few, many or a size class.

v_call: TRBV9; clone_size: -; d_call: -; cdr3_length: 13; j_call: TRBJ2-6; cdr3_aa: CASSVAGANVLTF; cdr3_nt: TGTGCCAGCAGCGTGGCTGGGGCCAACGTCCTGACTTTC
v_call: TRBV4-3; clone_size: -; d_call: TRBD1; cdr3_length: 16; j_call: TRBJ1-1; cdr3_aa: CASSYRGNFLNTEAFF; cdr3_nt: TGCGCCAGCAGCTACAGGGGAAACTTTCTTAACACTGAAGCTTTCTTT
v_call: TRBV5-1; clone_size: -; d_call: -; cdr3_length: 13; j_call: TRBJ2-1; cdr3_aa: CASSLGAINEQFF; cdr3_nt: TGCGCCAGCAGCTTGGGGGCGATCAATGAGCAGTTCTTC
v_call: TRBV5-6; clone_size: few; d_call: -; cdr3_length: 16; j_call: TRBJ1-4; cdr3_aa: CASSLEWGDPNEKLFF; cdr3_nt: TGTGCCAGCAGCTTGGAATGGGGGGACCCAAATGAAAAACTGTTTTTT
v_call: TRBV29-1; clone_size: few; d_call: TRBD2; cdr3_length: 15; j_call: TRBJ2-7; cdr3_aa: CSVPKGRAGGSEQYF; cdr3_nt: TGCAGCGTTCCTAAGGGGCGGGCGGGAGGAAGCGAGCAGTACTTC
v_call: TRBV30; clone_size: few; d_call: TRBD1; cdr3_length: 15; j_call: TRBJ1-6; cdr3_aa: CAWSVRDRNNSPLHF; cdr3_nt: TGTGCCTGGAGTGTACGGGACAGAAATAATTCACCCCTCCACTTT
v_call: TRBV5-1; clone_size: -; d_call: -; cdr3_length: 14; j_call: TRBJ2-3; cdr3_aa: CASSPRELTDTQYF; cdr3_nt: TGCGCCAGCAGCCCCCGCGAGCTCACAGATACGCAGTATTTT
v_call: TRBV30; clone_size: -; d_call: -; cdr3_length: 16; j_call: TRBJ2-3; cdr3_aa: CAWSVLIWGNTDTQYF; cdr3_nt: TGTGCCTGGAGTGTACTAATTTGGGGTAACACAGATACGCAGTATTTT
v_call: TRBV10-3; clone_size: -; d_call: -; cdr3_length: 15; j_call: TRBJ2-7; cdr3_aa: CAIIQSPGPSYEQYF; cdr3_nt: TGTGCCATCATTCAATCGCCCGGGCCCTCCTACGAGCAGTACTTC
v_call: TRBV7-6; clone_size: few; d_call: -; cdr3_length: 13; j_call: TRBJ1-5; cdr3_aa: CASSPVPNQPQHF; cdr3_nt: TGTGCCAGCAGCCCAGTACCCAATCAGCCCCAGCATTTT
v_call: TRBV30; clone_size: -; d_call: -; cdr3_length: 13; j_call: TRBJ1-2; cdr3_aa: CAWSLPGVYGYTF; cdr3_nt: TGTGCCTGGAGTCTACCCGGGGTCTATGGCTACACCTTC
v_call: TRBV7-7; clone_size: few; d_call: -; cdr3_length: 14; j_call: TRBJ2-7; cdr3_aa: CASSILGQSTEQYF; cdr3_nt: TGTGCCAGCAGCATTCTAGGACAGTCTACGGAGCAGTACTTC
v_call: TRBV4-1; clone_size: once; d_call: -; cdr3_length: 14; j_call: TRBJ2-3; cdr3_aa: CASSQEASLGTQYF; cdr3_nt: TGCGCCAGCAGCCAAGAGGCTTCGTTGGGGACGCAGTATTTT
v_call: TRBV7-6; clone_size: few; d_call: -; cdr3_length: 15; j_call: TRBJ2-3; cdr3_aa: CASSYAQGFTDTQYF; cdr3_nt: TGTGCCAGCAGCTATGCGCAGGGGTTCACAGATACGCAGTATTTT
v_call: TRBV11-2; clone_size: -; d_call: -; cdr3_length: 13; j_call: TRBJ2-1; cdr3_aa: CASRHLRVQGQFF; cdr3_nt: TGTGCCAGCAGACACCTTCGGGTGCAAGGGCAGTTCTTC
v_call: TRBV5-4; clone_size: -; d_call: -; cdr3_length: 15; j_call: TRBJ2-3; cdr3_aa: CASSFRRGGADTQYF; cdr3_nt: TGTGCCAGCAGCTTTCGGCGAGGGGGAGCAGATACGCAGTATTTT
v_call: TRBV30; clone_size: few; d_call: -; cdr3_length: 12; j_call: TRBJ2-3; cdr3_aa: CACDQGTDTQYF; cdr3_nt: TGTGCCTGTGATCAGGGAACAGATACGCAGTATTTT
v_call: TRBV7-9; clone_size: -; d_call: -; cdr3_length: 17; j_call: TRBJ2-7; cdr3_aa: CASSTGQGGTATYEQYF; cdr3_nt: TGTGCCAGCAGTACCGGACAGGGAGGGACGGCTACCTACGAGCAGTACTTC
v_call: TRBV2; clone_size: -; d_call: TRBD1; cdr3_length: 14; j_call: TRBJ2-3; cdr3_aa: CASSPGQGTDTQYF; cdr3_nt: TGTGCCAGCAGCCCCGGACAGGGGACAGATACGCAGTATTTT
v_call: TRBV7-8; clone_size: few; d_call: TRBD1; cdr3_length: 17; j_call: TRBJ1-2; cdr3_aa: CASSLRDLTGANYGYTF; cdr3_nt: TGTGCCAGCAGCTTAAGGGACTTGACAGGGGCTAACTATGGCTACACCTTC
v_call: TRBV6-6; clone_size: -; d_call: -; cdr3_length: 13; j_call: TRBJ1-2; cdr3_aa: CASRSQGVYGYTF; cdr3_nt: TGTGCCAGCAGATCACAGGGTGTCTATGGCTACACCTTC
v_call: TRBV29-1; clone_size: -; d_call: -; cdr3_length: 13; j_call: TRBJ2-3; cdr3_aa: CSVQAGGTDTQYF; cdr3_nt: TGCAGCGTCCAAGCGGGTGGCACAGATACGCAGTATTTT
v_call: TRBV20-1; clone_size: -; d_call: -; cdr3_length: 11; j_call: TRBJ1-2; cdr3_aa: CSAREGRGYTF; cdr3_nt: TGCAGTGCTAGAGAAGGAAGGGGCTACACCTTC
v_call: TRBV21-1; clone_size: few; d_call: -; cdr3_length: 15; j_call: TRBJ1-2; cdr3_aa: CASSPWSYPNYGYTF; cdr3_nt: TGTGCCAGCAGCCCCTGGTCATACCCTAACTATGGCTACACCTTC
v_call: TRBV5-4; clone_size: -; d_call: -; cdr3_length: 14; j_call: TRBJ2-7; cdr3_aa: CASSLQDRLHEQYF; cdr3_nt: TGTGCCAGCAGCTTACAGGACCGCCTGCACGAGCAGTACTTC
v_call: TRBV18; clone_size: few; d_call: -; cdr3_length: 14; j_call: TRBJ1-5; cdr3_aa: CASSLGTGNQPQHF; cdr3_nt: TGTGCCAGCTCCCTAGGGACCGGCAATCAGCCCCAGCATTTT
v_call: TRBV30; clone_size: -; d_call: -; cdr3_length: 14; j_call: TRBJ2-2; cdr3_aa: CAWSRGHPSGELFF; cdr3_nt: TGTGCCTGGAGTAGGGGCCATCCCTCCGGGGAGCTGTTTTTT
v_call: TRBV10-3; clone_size: -; d_call: TRBD1; cdr3_length: 13; j_call: TRBJ2-3; cdr3_aa: CASDRGRTDTQYF; cdr3_nt: TGTGCCTCAGACAGGGGGAGAACAGATACGCAGTATTTT
v_call: TRBV5-4; clone_size: few; d_call: TRBD1; cdr3_length: 15; j_call: TRBJ1-4; cdr3_aa: CASSQPAQGDEKLFF; cdr3_nt: TGTGCCAGCAGCCAACCAGCCCAGGGGGATGAAAAACTGTTTTTT
v_call: TRBV7-9; clone_size: few; d_call: -; cdr3_length: 10; j_call: TRBJ2-7; cdr3_aa: CASGKYEQYF; cdr3_nt: TGTGCCAGCGGAAAGTACGAGCAGTACTTC
v_call: TRBV14; clone_size: few; d_call: -; cdr3_length: 16; j_call: TRBJ1-6; cdr3_aa: CASSHFRVMGNSPLHF; cdr3_nt: TGTGCCAGCAGCCACTTTCGGGTGATGGGAAATTCACCCCTCCACTTT
v_call: TRBV4-2; clone_size: -; d_call: TRBD2; cdr3_length: 15; j_call: TRBJ2-7; cdr3_aa: CASSPARGAPYEQYF; cdr3_nt: TGTGCCAGCAGCCCAGCGCGGGGGGCACCCTACGAGCAGTACTTC
v_call: TRBV4-1; clone_size: -; d_call: TRBD2; cdr3_length: 16; j_call: TRBJ2-2; cdr3_aa: CASSHKSGSGTGELFF; cdr3_nt: TGCGCCAGCAGCCATAAAAGCGGGAGTGGGACCGGGGAGCTGTTTTTT
v_call: TRBV27; clone_size: -; d_call: TRBD1; cdr3_length: 14; j_call: TRBJ1-2; cdr3_aa: CASSLDRGGYGYTF; cdr3_nt: TGTGCCAGCAGTCTCGACAGGGGAGGCTATGGCTACACCTTC
v_call: TRBV2; clone_size: -; d_call: -; cdr3_length: 14; j_call: TRBJ2-5; cdr3_aa: CASRGTHLQETQYF; cdr3_nt: TGTGCCAGCAGGGGGACTCACCTCCAAGAGACCCAGTACTTC
v_call: TRBV30; clone_size: few; d_call: -; cdr3_length: 10; j_call: TRBJ2-5; cdr3_aa: CAWSGVAQYF; cdr3_nt: TGTGCCTGGAGTGGTGTCGCGCAGTACTTC
v_call: TRBV5-1; clone_size: few; d_call: -; cdr3_length: 14; j_call: TRBJ1-2; cdr3_aa: CASSLGQGNYGYTF; cdr3_nt: TGCGCCAGCAGCTTGGGGCAGGGTAACTATGGCTACACCTTC
v_call: TRBV7-9; clone_size: few; d_call: TRBD1; cdr3_length: 13; j_call: TRBJ1-1; cdr3_aa: CASRLTGKTEAFF; cdr3_nt: TGTGCCAGCCGACTGACAGGGAAGACTGAAGCTTTCTTT
v_call: TRBV7-3; clone_size: -; d_call: TRBD2; cdr3_length: 14; j_call: TRBJ2-5; cdr3_aa: CASSLKAGWETQYF; cdr3_nt: TGTGCCAGCAGCTTAAAAGCGGGGTGGGAGACCCAGTACTTC
v_call: TRBV28; clone_size: -; d_call: -; cdr3_length: 11; j_call: TRBJ2-7; cdr3_aa: CASSGFHEQYF; cdr3_nt: TGTGCCAGCAGTGGGTTCCACGAGCAGTACTTC
v_call: TRBV4-1; clone_size: -; d_call: TRBD2; cdr3_length: 15; j_call: TRBJ2-7; cdr3_aa: CASSQATSGSYEQYF; cdr3_nt: TGCGCCAGCAGCCAAGCCACTAGCGGCTCCTACGAGCAGTACTTC
v_call: TRBV5-1; clone_size: -; d_call: TRBD2; cdr3_length: 17; j_call: TRBJ2-2; cdr3_aa: CASSPLTSSIETGELFF; cdr3_nt: TGCGCCAGCAGCCCATTGACTAGCTCAATAGAAACCGGGGAGCTGTTTTTT
v_call: TRBV2; clone_size: -; d_call: -; cdr3_length: 13; j_call: TRBJ2-4; cdr3_aa: CASRRIAKNIQYF; cdr3_nt: TGTGCCAGCAGGAGGATAGCCAAAAACATTCAGTACTTC
v_call: TRBV28; clone_size: few; d_call: -; cdr3_length: 11; j_call: TRBJ2-1; cdr3_aa: CASSSGAEQFF; cdr3_nt: TGTGCCAGCTCCTCAGGGGCTGAGCAGTTCTTC
v_call: TRBV9; clone_size: few; d_call: -; cdr3_length: 16; j_call: TRBJ1-1; cdr3_aa: CASSVVADLTNTEAFF; cdr3_nt: TGTGCCAGCAGCGTAGTGGCTGATCTTACGAACACTGAAGCTTTCTTT
v_call: TRBV18; clone_size: few; d_call: -; cdr3_length: 15; j_call: TRBJ2-7; cdr3_aa: CASSPPTRSSYEQYF; cdr3_nt: TGTGCCAGCTCACCACCAACGCGGAGCTCCTACGAGCAGTACTTC
v_call: TRBV5-6; clone_size: -; d_call: -; cdr3_length: 16; j_call: TRBJ1-5; cdr3_aa: CASSLGWPYSNQPQHF; cdr3_nt: TGTGCCAGCAGCTTGGGGTGGCCTTATAGCAATCAGCCCCAGCATTTT
v_call: TRBV6-4; clone_size: few; d_call: TRBD1; cdr3_length: 14; j_call: TRBJ2-5; cdr3_aa: CASSPTGTGETQYF; cdr3_nt: TGTGCCAGCAGCCCGACAGGGACGGGGGAGACCCAGTACTTC
v_call: TRBV18; clone_size: few; d_call: -; cdr3_length: 14; j_call: TRBJ1-1; cdr3_aa: CASSPGYWNTEAFF; cdr3_nt: TGTGCCAGCTCACCAGGGTATTGGAACACTGAAGCTTTCTTT
v_call: TRBV4-1; clone_size: few; d_call: -; cdr3_length: 14; j_call: TRBJ2-1; cdr3_aa: CASSQGLVVGEQFF; cdr3_nt: TGCGCCAGCAGCCAAGGCCTAGTGGTTGGTGAGCAGTTCTTC
v_call: TRBV7-3; clone_size: few; d_call: -; cdr3_length: 12; j_call: TRBJ2-3; cdr3_aa: CASSPNTDTQYF; cdr3_nt: TGTGCCAGCAGCCCCAACACAGATACGCAGTATTTT
v_call: TRBV5-4; clone_size: few; d_call: -; cdr3_length: 15; j_call: TRBJ1-5; cdr3_aa: CASSLGRNSNQPQHF; cdr3_nt: TGTGCCAGCAGCTTGGGAAGGAATAGCAATCAGCCCCAGCATTTT
v_call: TRBV11-3; clone_size: few; d_call: -; cdr3_length: 13; j_call: TRBJ2-5; cdr3_aa: CASSFRLRETQYF; cdr3_nt: TGTGCCAGCAGCTTTCGGTTAAGGGAGACCCAGTACTTC